The T cell receptor (beta chain) described here comes from a study of T-cell memory formation after mild COVID-19 (dated by TCRdb to 2020 to 2022). About the full investigation: TCR sequence clusters from the two donors were found to be largely donor specific. In a couple of donors, T-cell clones that expanded and contracted after mild COVID-19 were followed by sequencing TCRalpha and TCRbeta repertoires longitudinally. Two young, previously healthy adult volunteers, one female and one male, were included in the cohort. Overall study outcomes, separate from this receptor: Balanced CD4/CD8 phenotypes were observed for clones contracting from day 15 to 85, whereas a bias towards CD4+ was observed for a second wave of clones expanding from day 15 to 37. Some responding clones were detected in pre-infection memory, which suggested that pre-existing cross-reactive memory T cells had joined the SARS-CoV-2 response. The second-wave clones that peaked on day 37 were not confirmed to be SARS-CoV-2 specific. Only two mild cases were covered in the study, and larger cohorts including severe cases with pre-infection samples were considered necessary. Contracting CD4+ clones appeared mostly in the CM and EM memory subsets, whereas CD8+ clones were enriched in EMRA.

The sequencer was an Illumina NovaSeq 6000. Using 5'RACE with constant-segment primers, TCRalpha and TCRbeta cDNA libraries were constructed, with sample barcodes and unique molecular identifiers added in the process. Trizol reagent was used to extract RNA from every sample. Library amplification was performed in two PCR steps, and a second sample barcode and Illumina TruSeq adapters were introduced in the second step. Sequencing of libraries was performed on an Illumina NovaSeq with 2 x 150 bp paired-end reads. In the source study's methods: Demultiplexing of reads and collapsing into UMI-guided consensus sequences were performed with migec v1.2.7. With mixcr v2.1.11, UMI consensuses were aligned to TRA and TRB V and J templates and assembled into clonotypes. A clonotype was counted as expanded or contracted only if both edgeR and NoisET called the change significant, with noise models trained on biological replicates. For edgeR calls, the thresholds were a false discovery rate-adjusted p below 0.01 and a log2 fold-change of 1. PCA with hierarchical clustering of max-normalized trajectories of the 1000 most abundant clonotypes was used as exploratory dynamics analysis. Separately sequenced CD4+ and CD8+ repertoires were used to assign the CD4 or CD8 phenotype of responding clones. In TCRdb, the public reads were trimmed at Q25 with fastp and aligned with MiXCR, with productive beta chains retained. Under each unique CDR3 protein, matching rows form one entry showing the most common genes and DNA. These V and J calls rely on TCRdb rather than the paper's analysis. For this sample there are about 350,000 distinct CDR3 sequences; approximately 15% appear just once. Approximately 22% of the sample comes from the top ten.

This clonotype was picked up many times. Its binding antigen is unknown. Qualities for individual bases were not recorded, and no much larger clone is one base off. From the cysteine up to the phenylalanine, the CDR3 has a length of 13 residues. Just CDR3 DNA is preserved here, 39 bases in frame from base 1. Reading the germline V gene (reference sequence) gives CDR1 DFQATT and CDR2 SNEGSKA. V was cut back by 3 bases and J by 5 bases, leaving a gap of 13 bases between them. Ficoll-Paque density gradient centrifugation was the method used to isolate PBMCs. The chain couples TRBV20-1 to TRBJ1-2; a weak D assignment points to TRBD1 (5 bases agree). Material for sequencing was PBMCs or a T cell subset sorted from them (not recorded which). The sequence was collected from a man aged 18-30 years who had mild COVID-19 (a few samples of this study predate the infection). The sample titles of this study are shuffled in the database, so cell type and time point are left out; the donor was told from shared clones. This receptor has the CDR3 CSASYGGEYGYTF. The nucleotides read TGCAGTGCTAGTTATGGGGGGGAATATGGCTACACCTTC.